Shown below are 14 T cell receptor beta chains from a single sample sequenced in a study of blood T cell repertoires in COVID-19 (dated by TCRdb to 2020 to 2022). Library construction relied on the immunoSEQ multiplex PCR assay. Imported from immuneACCESS, the table was reduced by TCRdb to in-frame sequences with V and J called. These copies leave out some clones; in studies compared against another copy, an unresolved V gene accounts for under half, and the cause of the remainder is not known. In all, the sample holds around 110,000 clones, and just over 90% of those were seen once. The top ten hold approximately 1.9% of the sample. The specimen was peripheral blood. The receptors were sampled from a human donor with active COVID-19. The donor label of this sample is uncertain.

The chain couples TRBV19 to TRBJ1-6; D gene ambiguous. Per the germline V gene, CDR1 is LNHDA and CDR2 is SQIVND (reference sequence). Trimming pared 1 base from V and 8 bases from J, leaving 15 bases between. The CDR3 is 16 amino acids. CDR3 loop: CASSIGMAGRHSPLHF. In DNA, the CDR3 is TGTGCCAGTAGTATAGGTATGGCGGGCCGGCATTCACCCCTCCACTTT.

The chain carries TRBV2 and TRBJ1-5, with D tentatively TRBD1 (5 bases). Germline-derived CDR1 and CDR2 are SNHLY and FYNNEI. CDR3 length: 14 residues. V was pared by 2 bases and J by 2 bases, with 7 bases between. The CDR3 DNA reads TGTGCCAGCAGTGAACTCAGGGGCAATCAGCCCCAGCATTTT. Its protein product is CASSELRGNQPQHF.

V and J are TRBV6-5 and TRBJ1-5; 10 nucleotides agree with TRBD1. After removal of 6 bases from V and 4 bases from J, the junction contained 6 bases not matched to a gene. This CDR3 spans 15 amino acids. Germline V gene sequence: CDR1 MNHEY, CDR2 SVGAGI. In DNA form, the CDR3 reads TGTGCCAGCAGCCGACAGGGGGCTGGAAATCAGCCCCAGCATTTT. This codes for CASSRQGAGNQPQHF.

In this sample, this clone turned up once. V usage is TRBV7-2 and J usage is TRBJ2-5; 7 bases are shared with TRBD2. This CDR3 contains 14 residues. V lost 3 bases, J lost 9 bases, and 10 bases stayed unmatched. Germline V gives CDR1 SGHTA, CDR2 FQGNSA. CDR3 DNA: TGTGCCAGCAGCTTGAACGGACTAGACGGGGCCCAGTACTTC. It encodes CASSLNGLDGAQYF.

A note on this clone: At the DNA level, this CDR3 is encoded by other sequences in the same sample as well. The V call is TRBV7-2, the J call TRBJ1-2; D may be TRBD1 (5 bases). V lost 5 bases and J lost 8, with 21 bases in between. CDR1 is SGHTA, CDR2 FQGNSA, per germline. The CDR3 is 15 residues long. The DNA for the CDR3 is TGTGCCAGCAGCCATGGGGGGACGGGGGTTCGGGGCTACACCTTC. Translating it yields CASSHGGTGVRGYTF.

Written as DNA, the CDR3 is TGCGCCAGCAGCCTTCCTCCCCCAACAGGGACCTATAATTCACCCCTCCACTTT. This translates into CASSLPPPTGTYNSPLHF. The chain carries TRBV4-1 and TRBJ1-6; a possible D gene is TRBD1 (6 bases). The CDR3 is made up of 18 amino acids. CDR1 is MGHRA, CDR2 YSYEKL, per germline. Trimming removed 4 bases from V and 2 bases from J, with 18 bases in between.

This sequence joins TRBV5-1 and TRBJ1-2; weak D call: TRBD1 (5 bases). V lost 1 base, J lost 1 base, and 17 bases lay in between. This CDR3 is built from 17 residues. CDR1 is SGHRS, CDR2 YFSETQ, per germline. Here the CDR3 reads CASSLTGAYRDNYGYTF. CDR3 bases: TGCGCCAGCAGCTTGACAGGCGCCTACCGAGATAACTATGGCTACACCTTC.

As DNA, the CDR3 is TGTGCCAGCAACAGGGTTGGGGGTCAGCCCCAGCATTTT. It specifies CASNRVGGQPQHF. The chain employs TRBV12-3 or TRBV12-4 and TRBJ1-5, with a possible D match to TRBD1 (6 bases). The CDR3 is 13 amino acids. The V gene lost 7 bases and the J gene lost 6 bases, with 13 bases spanning the gap.

The chain recombines TRBV19 with TRBJ2-2; D may be TRBD2 (6 bases). Germline loops: CDR1 LNHDA, CDR2 SQIVND (reference sequence). Trimming cost V 3 bases and J 0 bases, with 11 bases left between them. The CDR3 has 16 amino acids. CDR3 coding DNA: TGTGCCAGTAGTATGGGAGGAACAGCGAACACCGGGGAGCTGTTTTTT. Its translation is CASSMGGTANTGELFF.

This CDR3 is CASSQELAGTYEQYF. The CDR3 DNA reads TGCGCCAGCAGCCAAGAGCTGGCAGGGACCTACGAGCAGTACTTC. The J gene is TRBJ2-7, the V gene TRBV4-1, with D perhaps matching TRBD1 (5 bases). The V end lost 0 bases, the J end lost 2 bases, and 11 bases lay between the germline ends. CDR3 length equals 15 residues. Germline V lookup: CDR1 MGHRA, CDR2 YSYEKL.

The DNA of the CDR3 is TGCGCCAGCAGCCAAGATGCAGGGCCCACTGAAGCTTTCTTT. It yields the protein CASSQDAGPTEAFF. V gene TRBV4-3 combines with J gene TRBJ1-1; the D gene is possibly TRBD1 (5 bases). This CDR3 is 14 amino acids long. The germline CDR1 and CDR2 sequences are LGHNA and YSLEER. V gave up 0 bases and J gave up 4 bases, with 9 bases separating them.

This rearrangement joins TRBV5-1 to TRBJ2-2; D might be TRBD1 (6 bases). This CDR3 is built from 14 residues. V dropped 4 bases and J dropped 4 bases, with 11 bases sitting between them. In germline, CDR1 is SGHRS, CDR2 YFSETQ. The CDR3 DNA sequence: TGCGCCAGCAGCCAACAGGGTGCCACCGGGGAGCTGTTTTTT. Its translation is CASSQQGATGELFF. The variable domain in full, with the rest retrieved from reference TRBV5-1 and TRBJ2-2, is KAGVTQTPRYLIKTRGQQVTLSCSPISGHRSVSWYQQTPGQGLQFLFEYFSETQRNKGNFPGRFSGRQFSNSRSEMNVSTLELGDSALYLCASSQQGATGELFFGEGSRLTVL.

The chain combines TRBV6-2 or TRBV6-3 with TRBJ2-7; D is possibly TRBD1 (6 bases). The CDR3 spans 16 residues. Germline V gene sequence: CDR1 MNHEY, CDR2 SVGEGT. The germline V and J ends were trimmed by 2 bases and 3 bases, with 17 bases remaining between them. The CDR3 sequence is CASSYALRGPGYEQYF. Here the CDR3 DNA reads TGTGCCAGCAGTTACGCTCTCAGGGGACCGGGCTACGAGCAGTACTTC.

The gene calls are TRBV12-3 or TRBV12-4 and TRBJ1-2; D possibly corresponds to TRBD1 (6 bases). This CDR3 contains 13 residues. Between the trimmed V and J ends, which lost 3 bases and 7 bases, there was a span of 12 bases. The CDR3 region is CASSFRQAGGYTF. In nucleotides, the CDR3 is TGTGCCAGCAGTTTCCGACAGGCTGGTGGCTACACCTTC.